The entry below describes one T cell receptor (beta chain). Its antigen is unidentified. This entry belongs to a study of vaccination and CD4 T cells after COVID-19. Study as a whole: SARS-CoV-2, HCoV-NL63, HCoV-OC43 and HCoV-229E supplied the overlapping spike peptides used to stimulate cells. General study results and limits: The authors identified 304 of 307 vaccine-specific clones in convalescent patients as spike mono-reactive.

V dropped 8 bases and J dropped 5 bases, with 13 bases sitting between them. In germline, CDR1 is ENHRY, CDR2 SYGVKD. The CDR3 totals 13 residues. Cultured CD4+ T cell DNA underwent sequencing with the Oncomine TCR Beta short-read assay. Cultures of CD4+ T cells served as the source for extracting genomic DNA. Using its own MiXCR run on the PCR reads, TCRdb lists one record per CDR3 protein. Of 9,000 to 13,000 distinct CDR3 sequences listed, 25% to 30% are singletons. The treatment: roughly 10-day PBMC culture with coronavirus spike peptide pools or control peptides (ViraFEST assay). The unexposed donor gave CD4+ T cells before the COVID-19 pandemic (2011-2018). Cell culture was performed with around 2 million PBMCs per well in the presence of approximately 10 IU/ml IL-2 and 7.5 to 10 ug/ml peptide pools.

The chain uses TRBV10-3 and TRBJ1-5; D perhaps matches TRBD1 (6 bases). Sequenced material: CD4+ T cells from blood, cultured in vitro. This receptor was identified in a human donor in good health. DNA of the CDR3: TGTGCCATCGGGGGGGCGGACTATCAGCCCCAGCATTTT. Translated, it gives CAIGGADYQPQHF.